The 14 T cell receptor beta chains in this list originate from one sample, sequenced in a study of blood T cell repertoires in COVID-19. Method: immunoSEQ multiplex PCR; TCRdb's copy keeps in-frame clones and lacks some. The table has approximately 50,000 clones, roughly 90% seen once. Sequenced material: peripheral blood. The source of these receptors is a human donor in a cohort sampled during active COVID-19.

V is TRBV19 and J is TRBJ2-4; D is unresolved. V was shortened by 9 bases and J by 0 bases, with 15 bases between the two germline ends. The germline V gene has CDR1 LNHDA and CDR2 SQIVND (reference sequence). This CDR3 contains 15 residues. The DNA for the CDR3 is TGTGCCAGCAGTCCCTCGCGATTAGCCAAAAACATTCAGTACTTC. Its protein is CASSPSRLAKNIQYF.

The chain couples TRBV20-1 to TRBJ2-7; the D is unclear. CDR1 is DFQATT and CDR2 is SNEGSKA in the germline V gene (reference sequence). The CDR3 is made up of 12 amino acids. Trimming took 3 bases from V and 0 from J, leaving 6 bases between them. DNA for the CDR3: TGCAGTGCTAGTAGGAGCTCCTACGAGCAGTACTTC. It is translated as CSASRSSYEQYF.

The table lists this clone with a few counts. The V call is TRBV24-1, the J call TRBJ2-7; TRBD1 aligns across 12 bases. The germline gives CDR1 KGHDR, CDR2 SFDVKD. J lost 5 bases, V lost 4 bases, and 2 bases had no gene match. CDR3 length: 14 residues. CDR3 nucleotide sequence: TGTGCCACCAGTGACCGGGACAGGGGGCACGAGCAGTACTTC. This encodes CATSDRDRGHEQYF.

This clone was picked up one time. V usage is TRBV12-3 or TRBV12-4 and J usage is TRBJ2-3, with unresolved D. The CDR3 runs to 12 residues. V lost 2 bases, J lost 6 bases, and 6 bases lay in between. The CDR3 nucleotides read TGTGCCAGCAGTTTAAGAGGTGATACGCAGTATTTT. It specifies CASSLRGDTQYF.

This chain uses TRBV6-2 or TRBV6-3 with TRBJ2-3, with 9 nucleotides matching TRBD1. Per the germline V gene, CDR1 is MNHEY and CDR2 is SVGEGT. With 7 bases clipped from V and 1 base from J, the junction kept 12 bases outside the gene matches. This CDR3 contains 17 residues. The CDR3 sequence: CASTPAFRDRGTDTQYF. The CDR3 DNA follows: TGTGCCAGCACCCCTGCCTTCCGGGACAGGGGCACAGATACGCAGTATTTT.

This clone was detected only once. The CDR3 reads CASSSPDYNEQFF. CDR3 bases: TGTGCCAGCAGCTCCCCAGACTACAATGAGCAGTTCTTC. The gene calls are TRBV13 and TRBJ2-1; the D is unclear. The CDR3 is 13 amino acids. V shed 4 bases and J shed 3 bases, with 7 bases lying between them. Germline assignment: CDR1 PRHDT and CDR2 FYEKMQ (reference sequence).

This sequence joins TRBV9 and TRBJ2-1, with 7 bases lining up with TRBD2. The CDR3 length is 15 residues. Trimming removed 0 bases from V and 6 bases from J; junction bases left unmatched: 6. The germline V gene encodes CDR1 SGDLS and CDR2 YYNGEE. DNA for the CDR3: TGTGCCAGCAGCGTAGGTGGGGCTAGCGGCAATGAGCAGTTCTTC. This encodes CASSVGGASGNEQFF.

The chain has TRBV2 and TRBJ1-1; D perhaps matches TRBD1 (6 bases). Germline assignment: CDR1 SNHLY and CDR2 FYNNEI. Trimming removed 8 bases at V and 3 bases at J, with 16 bases between. There are 14 residues in the CDR3. The CDR3 protein is CASAFTGFDTEAFF. For the CDR3, the DNA is TGTGCCAGCGCGTTTACAGGGTTTGACACTGAAGCTTTCTTT. The complete variable domain, with remaining parts taken from reference TRBV2 and TRBJ1-1, reads EPEVTQTPSHQVTQMGQEVILRCVPISNHLYFYWYRQILGQKVEFLVSFYNNEISEKSEIFDDQFSVERPDGSNFTLKIRSTKLEDSAMYFCASAFTGFDTEAFFGQGTRLTVV.

The rearrangement uses TRBV3-1 (or the pseudogene TRBV3-2) and TRBJ2-3, with D perhaps matching TRBD1 (6 bases). Per germline, CDR1 LGHDT and CDR2 YNNKEL (reference sequence). Trimming took 0 bases from V and 10 from J, leaving 17 bases between them. The CDR3 is 15 amino acids. The CDR3 spells CASSQDLGAAPPQYF. For the CDR3, the DNA is TGTGCCAGCAGCCAAGATCTGGGGGCGGCACCGCCGCAGTATTTT.

By share of the sample, this clone is medium-sized. The rearrangement links TRBV24-1 to TRBJ1-4, with TRBD1 matching 11 bases. CDR3 length: 16 residues. CDR1 KGHDR and CDR2 SFDVKD come from the germline V gene. The junction had 8 bases not matched to a gene; V was cut back by 7 bases and J by 5 bases. For the CDR3, the DNA is TGTGCCACCAGGGGGACAGGGGGGAACCCCAATGAAAAACTGTTTTTT. It is translated as CATRGTGGNPNEKLFF.

Worth noting for this clone: In the same sample, other DNA sequences code for this CDR3. V usage is TRBV5-1 and J usage is TRBJ1-1; TRBD1 matches at 8 bases. The J segment lost 4 bases and the V segment lost 0 bases, leaving 11 bases of the junction unmatched. CDR3 length: 17 amino acids. CDR1 is SGHRS, CDR2 YFSETQ, per germline. Here the CDR3 DNA reads TGCGCCAGCAGCTTGGAGGGGACAGGTGGGGGGAGCACTGAAGCTTTCTTT. It specifies CASSLEGTGGGSTEAFF.

V usage is TRBV7-2 and J usage is TRBJ1-5, with D uncertain. The CDR3 totals 16 residues. Germline V lookup: CDR1 SGHTA, CDR2 FQGNSA. The V end lost 1 base, the J end lost 0 bases, and 10 bases lay between the germline ends. The CDR3 reads CASSLVAGYSNQPQHF. The DNA of the CDR3 is TGTGCCAGCAGCTTAGTGGCGGGGTATAGCAATCAGCCCCAGCATTTT.

The rearrangement uses TRBV19 and TRBJ2-5; D unclear. The CDR3 has 13 residues. Trimming shortened V by 4 bases and J by 0 bases, and 6 bases separated the two germline ends. Germline V lookup: CDR1 LNHDA, CDR2 SQIVND (reference sequence). The CDR3 is CASSKLDQETQYF. As DNA, the CDR3 is TGTGCCAGTAGTAAGCTTGACCAAGAGACCCAGTACTTC.

The rearrangement joins TRBV7-9 to TRBJ1-4; D is unresolved. Germline CDR1 reads SEHNR; CDR2 reads FQNEAQ (reference sequence). The CDR3 extends over 13 amino acids. Trimming left V 4 bases short and J 7 bases short, with 10 bases between. This CDR3 reads CASSYSPGEKLFF. For the CDR3, the DNA is TGTGCCAGCAGCTATTCTCCAGGTGAAAAACTGTTTTTT.